A single sample is the source of the 10 T cell receptor beta chains below, sequenced in a study of blood T cell repertoires in COVID-19. Clones were read by immunoSEQ multiplex PCR, and TCRdb kept only the in-frame ones, dropping some. The table records around 250,000 clones, 75% to 90% of them present only once. The sample taken for sequencing was PBMCs or T cells enriched from blood (not recorded which). Receptor source: a young woman who had recovered from COVID-19.

CDR3 in amino acids: CASIDTGTRNNEQFF. For the CDR3, the DNA is TGTGCCAGCATTGATACCGGGACTAGAAACAATGAGCAGTTCTTC. The V gene is TRBV28, the J gene TRBJ2-1, with 8 bases matching TRBD2. Germline CDR1 MDHEN, CDR2 SYDVKM. The trim removed 7 bases at V and 5 bases at J, leaving 10 bases unmatched. The CDR3 totals 15 residues. The entire variable domain, with the rest obtained from reference TRBV28 and TRBJ2-1, is as follows: DVKVTQSSRYLVKRTGEKVFLECVQDMDHENMFWYRQDPGLGLRLIYFSYDVKMKEKGDIPEGYSVSREKKERFSLILESASTNQTSMYLCASIDTGTRNNEQFFGPGTRLTVL.

The chain has TRBV19 and TRBJ2-3; 7 bases agree with TRBD1. The CDR3 contains 14 residues. Germline V CDR1 and CDR2: LNHDA, SQIVND (reference sequence). The V segment lost 5 bases and the J segment 3 bases; nucleotides outside the gene matches: 5. The CDR3 sequence: CASSGGQRTDTQYF. The CDR3 region has the DNA TGTGCCAGTAGTGGGGGACAGCGAACAGATACGCAGTATTTT.

The chain is built from TRBV28 and TRBJ1-2; possibly TRBD1 for D (5 bases). The germline V and J ends were trimmed by 4 bases and 5 bases, with 14 bases remaining between them. The germline CDR1 and CDR2 sequences are MDHEN and SYDVKM. The CDR3 has 14 residues. The CDR3 sequence is CASSSHLGQYGYTF. The CDR3 coding sequence is TGTGCCAGCAGTTCCCACCTGGGGCAGTATGGCTACACCTTC.

This chain uses TRBV5-4 with TRBJ1-1; a weak D match, TRBD1 (6 bases). V gave up 4 bases and J gave up 5 bases, with 15 bases separating them. Germline CDR1 is SGHNT and CDR2 is YYREEE (reference sequence). The CDR3 extends over 14 amino acids. The CDR3 loop reads CASSLPIQGTEAFF. The CDR3 DNA sequence: TGTGCCAGCAGCCTACCTATACAGGGAACTGAAGCTTTCTTT. Supplemented by reference TRBV5-4 and TRBJ1-1, the full variable domain reads ETGVTQSPTHLIKTRGQQVTLRCSSQSGHNTVSWYQQALGQGPQFIFQYYREEENGRGNFPPRFSGLQFPNYSSELNVNALELDDSALYLCASSLPIQGTEAFFGQGTRLTVV.

Written as DNA, the CDR3 is TGTGCCTGGAGTTACGGGGTTAACTATGGCTACACCTTC. Its translation is CAWSYGVNYGYTF. This chain uses TRBV30 with TRBJ1-2, with D hard to call. Germline V gene data show CDR1 as GTSNPN and CDR2 as SVGIG (reference sequence). The CDR3 totals 13 residues. Trimming cost V 2 bases and J 1 base, with 8 bases left between them.

The chain has TRBV2 and TRBJ2-7, with TRBD2 matching over 8 bases. Per germline, CDR1 SNHLY and CDR2 FYNNEI. The CDR3 has 13 residues. Trimming cost V 7 bases and J 6 bases; bases outside gene matches: 8. CDR3 sequence: CASKGTSHGEQYF. CDR3 in DNA: TGTGCCAGCAAGGGGACTAGTCACGGCGAGCAGTACTTC.

Worth noting for this clone: The same CDR3 also results from other DNA sequences found in this sample. V gene TRBV28 combines with J gene TRBJ1-1; 8 positions agree with TRBD1. Germline assignment: CDR1 MDHEN and CDR2 SYDVKM. J was trimmed by 1 base and V by 3 bases; bases with no gene match: 1. The CDR3 runs 14 residues. The CDR3 DNA sequence: TGTGCCAGCAGTTTGGGGACAGGGAACACTGAAGCTTTCTTT. Encoded protein: CASSLGTGNTEAFF.

This sequence joins TRBV19 and TRBJ2-1; 8 bases map to TRBD2. CDR3 length: 19 amino acids. Germline V gives CDR1 LNHDA, CDR2 SQIVND (reference sequence). After removal of 3 bases from V and 2 bases from J, the junction contained 15 bases not matched to a gene. The CDR3 spells CASSIWSGSHLLTYNEQFF. Here the CDR3 DNA reads TGTGCCAGTAGTATCTGGAGCGGGAGCCACCTCCTCACCTACAATGAGCAGTTCTTC.

The V gene is TRBV7-9, the J gene TRBJ2-1, with 11 bases fitting TRBD2. The ends lost 5 bases at V and 6 bases at J; junction bases unmatched: 6. CDR1 and CDR2 (germline): SEHNR, FQNEAQ (reference sequence). The CDR3 spans 15 residues. The DNA of the CDR3 is TGTGCCAGCAGCCGGGGGACTAGCGGAGTCAATGAGCAGTTCTTC. This encodes CASSRGTSGVNEQFF.

V usage is TRBV4-2 and J usage is TRBJ1-1, with 7 positions matching TRBD1. The CDR3 spans 13 residues. CDR1 is LGHNA and CDR2 is YNFKEQ in the germline V gene. V was pared by 1 base and J by 6 bases, with 2 bases of the junction left unmatched. CDR3 coding DNA: TGTGCCAGCAGCCAAGCCAGGGGGTCTGAAGCTTTCTTT. It yields the protein CASSQARGSEAFF.